This TCR beta chain was identified in a study of T cell responses to AZD1222 COVID-19 vaccine. The study, taken as a whole, reports: Spike-specific TCR breadth rose after two AZD1222 doses, and depth rose as well. None of the repertoires were sampled until the peak T cell response had passed.

Here immunoSEQ multiplex PCR was the method, and the copy in TCRdb shows in-frame clones only, minus some. Here the sample spans some 160,000 clones, approximately 90% being singletons. This CDR3 spans 11 amino acids. Trimming left V 5 bases short and J 10 bases short, with 9 bases between. Germline V gene sequence: CDR1 SGHAT, CDR2 FQNNGV. Second-dose timings of about 4 or about 12 weeks were pooled. A note on this clone: The antigen remains unidentified.

This specimen was peripheral blood, taken 28 days after the second AZD1222 dose. The TCR was taken from an adult who received the AZD1222 COVID-19 vaccine. V and J are TRBV11-2 and TRBJ2-1; unclear D gene. The CDR3: CASSPTREQFF. Here the CDR3 DNA reads TGTGCCAGCAGCCCGACCCGGGAGCAGTTCTTC.